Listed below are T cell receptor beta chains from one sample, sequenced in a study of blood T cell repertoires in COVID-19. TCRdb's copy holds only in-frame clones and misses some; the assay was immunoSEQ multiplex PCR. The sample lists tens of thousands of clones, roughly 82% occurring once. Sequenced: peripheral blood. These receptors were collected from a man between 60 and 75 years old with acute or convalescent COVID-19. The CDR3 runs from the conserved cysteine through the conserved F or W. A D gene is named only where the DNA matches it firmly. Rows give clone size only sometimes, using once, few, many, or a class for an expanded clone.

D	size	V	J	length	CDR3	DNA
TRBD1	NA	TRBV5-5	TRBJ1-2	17	CASSPRGQGVISGGYTF	TGTGCCAGCAGCCCCCGGGGACAGGGAGTCATATCGGGCGGCTACACCTTC
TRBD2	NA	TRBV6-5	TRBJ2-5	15	CASSLTSVNRETQYF	TGTGCCAGCAGCCTAACTAGCGTAAATCGGGAGACCCAGTACTTC
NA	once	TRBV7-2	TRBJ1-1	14	CASSLRQRNTEAFF	TGTGCCAGCAGCCTTAGACAGCGGAACACTGAAGCTTTCTTT
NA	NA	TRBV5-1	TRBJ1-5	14	CASSLGQEGQPQHF	TGCGCCAGCAGCTTGGGTCAGGAGGGGCAGCCCCAGCATTTT
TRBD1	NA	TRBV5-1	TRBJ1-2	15	CASSPPGGETAGYTF	TGCGCCAGCAGTCCCCCAGGGGGCGAGACTGCTGGCTACACCTTC
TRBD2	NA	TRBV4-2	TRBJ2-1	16	CASSQEAGGPYNEQFF	TGTGCCAGCAGCCAAGAGGCGGGGGGGCCTTACAATGAGCAGTTCTTC
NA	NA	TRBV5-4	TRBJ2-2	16	CASSLYGGRGTGELFF	TGTGCCAGCAGCCTATACGGGGGGCGTGGCACCGGGGAGCTGTTTTTT
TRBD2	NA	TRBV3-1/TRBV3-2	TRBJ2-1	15	CASSNSGGARNEQFF	TGTGCCAGCAGCAATAGCGGGGGGGCTCGGAATGAGCAGTTCTTC
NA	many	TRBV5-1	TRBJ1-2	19	CASSPKAFRTQVVHTGYTF	TGCGCCAGCAGCCCAAAGGCTTTCCGGACACAGGTTGTCCACACCGGCTACACCTTC
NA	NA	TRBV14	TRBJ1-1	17	CASSPRGRGFMNTEAFF	TGTGCCAGCAGCCCCCGGGGCAGGGGATTTATGAACACTGAAGCTTTCTTT
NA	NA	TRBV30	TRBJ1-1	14	CAWSLLQGNTEAFF	TGTGCCTGGAGCCTCTTACAGGGGAACACTGAAGCTTTCTTT
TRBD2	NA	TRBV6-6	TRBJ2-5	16	CASSPRVAGIPETQYF	TGTGCCAGCAGTCCTCGGGTAGCGGGCATACCAGAGACCCAGTACTTC
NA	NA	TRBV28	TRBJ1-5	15	CASSSSGLQGQPQHF	TGTGCCAGCAGTTCTTCAGGCTTGCAGGGTCAGCCCCAGCATTTT
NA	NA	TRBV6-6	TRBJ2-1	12	CASRGHYNEQFF	TGTGCCAGCAGGGGCCATTACAATGAGCAGTTCTTC
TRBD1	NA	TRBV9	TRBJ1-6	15	CASSARTGANSPLHF	TGTGCCAGCAGCGCCCGGACAGGGGCTAATTCACCCCTCCACTTT
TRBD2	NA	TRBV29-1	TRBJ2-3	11	CSVLAGDTQYF	TGCAGCGTTTTAGCGGGAGATACGCAGTATTTT
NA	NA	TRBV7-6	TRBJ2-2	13	CASSRTDTGELFF	TGTGCCAGCAGCCGGACAGACACCGGGGAGCTGTTTTTT
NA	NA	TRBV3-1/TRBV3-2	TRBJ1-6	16	CASSPWTSSYNSPLHF	TGTGCCAGCAGTCCGTGGACTAGCTCCTATAATTCACCCCTCCACTTT
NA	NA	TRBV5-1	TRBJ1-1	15	CASSLDIDRRYDAFF	TGCGCCAGCAGCTTGGATATCGACAGGAGGTACGATGCTTTCTTT
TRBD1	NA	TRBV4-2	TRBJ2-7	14	CASSYRDRGYEQYF	TGTGCCAGCAGCTACCGGGACAGGGGCTACGAGCAGTACTTC
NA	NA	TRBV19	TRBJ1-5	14	CASLGGVYNQPQHF	TGTGCCAGTCTAGGAGGGGTTTACAATCAGCCCCAGCATTTT
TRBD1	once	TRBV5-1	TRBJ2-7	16	CASSSTGTGVGYEQYF	TGCGCCAGCAGCTCGACCGGGACAGGGGTGGGTTACGAGCAGTACTTC
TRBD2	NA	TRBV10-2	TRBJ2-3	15	CASRETSGGADTQYF	TGCGCCAGCCGTGAGACTAGCGGGGGGGCAGATACGCAGTATTTT
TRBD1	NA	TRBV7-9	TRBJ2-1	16	CASSPPGQGAWNEQFF	TGTGCCAGCAGCCCCCCGGGACAGGGGGCTTGGAATGAGCAGTTCTTC
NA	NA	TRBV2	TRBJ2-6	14	CASSDRAGANVLTF	TGTGCCAGCAGTGACAGGGCTGGGGCCAACGTCCTGACTTTC
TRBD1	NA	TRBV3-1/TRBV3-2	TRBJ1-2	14	CASSHGQGKVGYTF	TGTGCCAGCAGCCATGGACAGGGCAAGGTGGGCTACACCTTC
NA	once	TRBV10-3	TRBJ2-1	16	CAISDPQGRSYNEQFF	TGTGCCATCAGTGACCCACAGGGACGCTCCTACAATGAGCAGTTCTTC
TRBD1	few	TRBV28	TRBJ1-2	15	CASSSEGAANYGYTF	TGTGCCAGCAGTTCGGAGGGGGCGGCTAACTATGGCTACACCTTC
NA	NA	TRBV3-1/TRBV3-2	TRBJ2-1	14	CASSQRLRYNEQFF	TGTGCCAGCAGCCAGCGGCTCCGATACAATGAGCAGTTCTTC
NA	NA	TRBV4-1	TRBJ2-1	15	CASSREGVVYNEQFF	TGCGCCAGCAGCCGAGAGGGAGTGGTCTACAATGAGCAGTTCTTC
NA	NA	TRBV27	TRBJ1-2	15	CASSSLSAGNYGYTF	TGTGCCAGCAGTTCCCTCTCGGCAGGGAACTATGGCTACACCTTC
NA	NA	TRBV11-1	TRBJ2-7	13	CASSSDRRYEQYF	TGTGCCAGCAGCTCTGACAGGAGATACGAGCAGTACTTC
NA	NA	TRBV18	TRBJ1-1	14	CASSPDSLNTEAFF	TGTGCCAGCTCACCAGACAGTCTGAACACTGAAGCTTTCTTT
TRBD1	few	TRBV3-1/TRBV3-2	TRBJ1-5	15	CASSQGQGWNQPQHF	TGTGCCAGCAGCCAGGGACAGGGGTGGAATCAGCCCCAGCATTTT